This T cell receptor (beta chain) stems from a study of T cell responses to AZD1222 COVID-19 vaccine. Study-level findings and limits: Spike regions recognized by vaccine-associated CD4 TCRs spanned the protein, led by 160-218 and 743-854. An increase in Spike-specific TCR breadth and depth was observed after two AZD1222 doses.

Clones were sequenced by immunoSEQ multiplex PCR, and TCRdb holds only the in-frame ones, with some missing. This sample has about 200,000 clones, with over 85% found just once. This clone was observed once. Antigen specificity is unknown. The TCR sequence derives from an adult who received the AZD1222 COVID-19 vaccine. The specimen was peripheral blood, collected 28 days after the second AZD1222 dose.

CDR3 nucleotide sequence: TGTGCCAGCAGCCAAGAGGCTTGGTATAACGTCTACACCTTC. Protein product: CASSQEAWYNVYTF. This chain uses TRBV3-1 (or the pseudogene TRBV3-2) with TRBJ1-2, with D hard to call. Germline loops: CDR1 LGHDT, CDR2 YNNKEL (reference sequence). Trimming pared 0 bases from V and 10 bases from J, leaving 15 bases between. The CDR3 is made up of 14 amino acids.